A selection of T cell receptor beta chains follows, all from one sample in a study of blood T cell repertoires in COVID-19. Sequencing used immunoSEQ multiplex PCR; TCRdb keeps in-frame clones, though not all of them. Of 450,000 or so clones detected, roughly 87% appear once; the ten largest clones hold 0.6% to 0.7%. Sequencing used PBMCs or T cells enriched from blood (not recorded which). The receptors here all came from a man younger than 30 who had recovered from COVID-19. The CDR3 runs from the conserved cysteine through the conserved F or W. The D gene is left open where the match is weak. Where a row states a size, it is once, few, many or the class of an expanded clone; other rows omit it.

TRBJ2-3,NA,NA,TRBV28,TGTGCCAGCAACCAAGTTGGGAGCTCAGATACGCAGTATTTT,CASNQVGSSDTQYF
TRBJ1-3,NA,NA,TRBV5-1,TGCGCCAGCAGCTTGACGATTTCGGTGAACTCTGGAAACACCATATATTTT,CASSLTISVNSGNTIYF
TRBJ1-6,NA,NA,TRBV5-1,TGCGCCAGCAGCTTGGACGGGACAAGGGGTTCACCCCTCCACTTT,CASSLDGTRGSPLHF
TRBJ1-2,NA,TRBD1,TRBV30,TGTGCCTGGAGTGTAAAAGGGGGCCCCAGGACCACCTTC,CAWSVKGGPRTTF
TRBJ1-5,NA,NA,TRBV21-1,TGTGCCAGCAGCAAAGAGTATGTCCGCGGTTCGAATCAGCCCCAGCATTTT,CASSKEYVRGSNQPQHF
TRBJ1-3,NA,TRBD1,TRBV3-1/TRBV3-2,TGTGCCAGCGTACAGGGGACCGGAAACACCATATATTTT,CASVQGTGNTIYF
TRBJ1-6,NA,NA,TRBV5-1,TGCGCCAGCAGCTCTAATAATTCACCCCTCCACTTT,CASSSNNSPLHF
TRBJ2-7,NA,TRBD2,TRBV18,TGTGCCAGCTCACCATCTAGCGGGACTTACGAGCAGTACTTC,CASSPSSGTYEQYF
TRBJ1-3,NA,NA,TRBV18,TGTGCCAGCTCACCGAATCCAGGGGATGACTCTGGAAACACCATATATTTT,CASSPNPGDDSGNTIYF
TRBJ1-2,NA,NA,TRBV19,TGTGCCAGTAGTATTAGGGGGAATGGCTACACCTTC,CASSIRGNGYTF
TRBJ1-1,NA,TRBD1,TRBV5-1,TGCGCCAGCAGCTTAACCGGGACAGGGGGGTGGACTGAAGCTTTCTTT,CASSLTGTGGWTEAFF
TRBJ2-2,few,NA,TRBV7-9,TGTGCCAGCAGCCCCGGGTCAAAGAACACCGGGGAGCTGTTTTTT,CASSPGSKNTGELFF
TRBJ2-5,NA,NA,TRBV7-9,TGTGCCAGCAGCCTAGAGTGGAGAGAGACCCAGTACTTC,CASSLEWRETQYF
TRBJ2-3,NA,NA,TRBV10-3,TGTGCCATCAGACCACAGCCCCCTAGCACAGATACGCAGTATTTT,CAIRPQPPSTDTQYF
TRBJ1-1,NA,NA,TRBV5-1,TGCGCCAGCAGCTTGGGAGTAACCACTACCACTGAAGCTTTCTTT,CASSLGVTTTTEAFF
TRBJ2-5,NA,TRBD2,TRBV29-1,TGCAGCGTTGATGACTGGCGGGAGGGTCCTGGGGAGACCCAGTACTTC,CSVDDWREGPGETQYF
TRBJ1-1,NA,TRBD1,TRBV6-6,TGTGCCAGCAGTATCTCCGGGACAGGGGGTGAGGCTTTCTTT,CASSISGTGGEAFF
TRBJ1-6,NA,TRBD1,TRBV6-5,TGTGCCAGCACTAGGGACAGGGCTAATTCACCCCTCCACTTT,CASTRDRANSPLHF
TRBJ1-6,NA,TRBD1,TRBV2,TGTGCCACCCGGACAGGAATGGATTCACCCCTCCACTTT,CATRTGMDSPLHF
TRBJ2-5,NA,TRBD2,TRBV3-1/TRBV3-2,TGTGCCAGTCAAGTACTAGCGGGAGACCCCCTCGGCGAAGAGACCCAGTACTTC,CASQVLAGDPLGEETQYF
TRBJ1-5,NA,TRBD1,TRBV6-1,TGTGCCAGCAGTGAGACAGGGGTTATTAGTCAGCCCCAGCATTTT,CASSETGVISQPQHF